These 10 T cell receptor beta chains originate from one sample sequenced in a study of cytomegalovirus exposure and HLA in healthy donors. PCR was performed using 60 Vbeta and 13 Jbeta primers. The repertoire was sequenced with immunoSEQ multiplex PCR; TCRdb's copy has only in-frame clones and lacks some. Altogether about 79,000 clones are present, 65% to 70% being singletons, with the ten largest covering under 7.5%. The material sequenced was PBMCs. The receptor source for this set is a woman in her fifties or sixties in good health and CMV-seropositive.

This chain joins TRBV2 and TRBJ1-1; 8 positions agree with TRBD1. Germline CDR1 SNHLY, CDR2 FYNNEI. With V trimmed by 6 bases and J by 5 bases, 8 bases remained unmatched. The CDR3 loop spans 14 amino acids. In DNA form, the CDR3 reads TGTGCCAGCAGGGAAACAGGGGGAAGGACTGAAGCTTTCTTT. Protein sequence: CASRETGGRTEAFF.

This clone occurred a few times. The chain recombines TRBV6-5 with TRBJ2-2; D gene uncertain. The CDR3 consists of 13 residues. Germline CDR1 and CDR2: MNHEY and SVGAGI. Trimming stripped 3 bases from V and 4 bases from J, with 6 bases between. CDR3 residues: CASSYQFTGELFF. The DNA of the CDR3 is TGTGCCAGCAGTTATCAGTTCACCGGGGAGCTGTTTTTT.

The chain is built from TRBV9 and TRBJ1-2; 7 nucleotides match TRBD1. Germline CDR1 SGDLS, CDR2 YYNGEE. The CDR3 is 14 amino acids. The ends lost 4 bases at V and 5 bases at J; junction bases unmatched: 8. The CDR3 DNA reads TGTGCCAGCAGCAACGGGACAGTCGTTTATGGCTACACCTTC. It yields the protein CASSNGTVVYGYTF.

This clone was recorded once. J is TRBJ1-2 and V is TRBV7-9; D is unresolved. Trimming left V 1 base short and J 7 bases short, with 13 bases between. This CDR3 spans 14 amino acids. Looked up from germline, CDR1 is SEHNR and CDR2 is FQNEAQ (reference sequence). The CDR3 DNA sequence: TGTGCCAGCAGCTTAGAAGCGGCAGTGACTGGCTACACCTTC. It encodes CASSLEAAVTGYTF.

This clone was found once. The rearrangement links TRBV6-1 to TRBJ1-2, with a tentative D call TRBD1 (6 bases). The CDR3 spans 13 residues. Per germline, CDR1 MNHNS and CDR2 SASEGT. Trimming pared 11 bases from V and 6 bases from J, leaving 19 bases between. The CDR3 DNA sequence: TGTGCCTGTTTACAGGGAAGGTTTGATGGCTACACCTTC. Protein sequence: CACLQGRFDGYTF.

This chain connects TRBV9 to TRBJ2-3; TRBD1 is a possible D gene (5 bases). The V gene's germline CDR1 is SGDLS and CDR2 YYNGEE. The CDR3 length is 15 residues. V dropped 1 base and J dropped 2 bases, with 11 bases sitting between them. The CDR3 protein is CASSVQGRVTDTQYF. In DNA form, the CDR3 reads TGTGCCAGCAGCGTACAGGGTCGAGTCACAGATACGCAGTATTTT.

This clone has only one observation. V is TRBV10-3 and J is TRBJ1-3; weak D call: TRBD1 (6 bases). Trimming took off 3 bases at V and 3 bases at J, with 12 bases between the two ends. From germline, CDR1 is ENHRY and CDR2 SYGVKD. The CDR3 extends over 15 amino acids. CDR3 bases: TGTGCCATCAGTGACCGCGGACAGCTTGGAAACACCATATATTTT. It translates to CAISDRGQLGNTIYF.

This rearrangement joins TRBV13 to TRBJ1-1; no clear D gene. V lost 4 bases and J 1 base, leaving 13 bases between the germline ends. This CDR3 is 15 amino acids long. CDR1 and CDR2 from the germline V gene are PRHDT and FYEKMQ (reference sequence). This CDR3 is CASSSNIIENTEAFF. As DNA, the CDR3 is TGTGCCAGCAGCTCGAACATCATCGAGAACACTGAAGCTTTCTTT.

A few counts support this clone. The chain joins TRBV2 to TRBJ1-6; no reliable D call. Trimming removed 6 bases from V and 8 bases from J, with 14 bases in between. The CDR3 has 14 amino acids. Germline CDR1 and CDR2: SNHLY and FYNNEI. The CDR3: CASSPSGPDSPLHF. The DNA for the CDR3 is TGTGCCAGCAGCCCATCAGGCCCCGATTCACCCCTCCACTTT.

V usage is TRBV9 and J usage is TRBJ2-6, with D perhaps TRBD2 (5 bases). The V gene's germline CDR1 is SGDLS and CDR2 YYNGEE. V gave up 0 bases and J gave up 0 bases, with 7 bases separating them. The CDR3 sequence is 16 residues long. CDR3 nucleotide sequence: TGTGCCAGCAGCGTAGGGAGGACCTCTGGGGCCAACGTCCTGACTTTC. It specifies CASSVGRTSGANVLTF.